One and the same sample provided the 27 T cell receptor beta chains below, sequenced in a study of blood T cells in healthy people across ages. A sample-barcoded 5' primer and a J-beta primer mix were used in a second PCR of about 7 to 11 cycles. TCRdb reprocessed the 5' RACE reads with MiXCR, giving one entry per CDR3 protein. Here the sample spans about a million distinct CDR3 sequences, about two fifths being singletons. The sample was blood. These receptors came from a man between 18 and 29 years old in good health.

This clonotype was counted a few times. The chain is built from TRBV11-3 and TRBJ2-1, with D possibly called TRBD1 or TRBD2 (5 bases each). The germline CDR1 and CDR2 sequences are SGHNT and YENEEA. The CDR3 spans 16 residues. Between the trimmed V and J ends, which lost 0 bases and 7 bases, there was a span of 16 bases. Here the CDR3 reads CASSLDPGIGGNEQFF. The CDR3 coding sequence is TGTGCCAGCAGCTTAGATCCGGGGATTGGGGGTAATGAGCAGTTCTTC.

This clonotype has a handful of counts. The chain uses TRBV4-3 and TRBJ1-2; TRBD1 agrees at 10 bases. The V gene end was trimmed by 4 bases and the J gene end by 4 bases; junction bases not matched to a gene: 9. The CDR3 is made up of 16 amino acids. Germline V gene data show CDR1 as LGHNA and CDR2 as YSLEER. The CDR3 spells CASSLYGGQGSYGYTF. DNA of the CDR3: TGCGCCAGCAGCCTTTACGGGGGACAGGGGAGCTATGGCTACACCTTC.

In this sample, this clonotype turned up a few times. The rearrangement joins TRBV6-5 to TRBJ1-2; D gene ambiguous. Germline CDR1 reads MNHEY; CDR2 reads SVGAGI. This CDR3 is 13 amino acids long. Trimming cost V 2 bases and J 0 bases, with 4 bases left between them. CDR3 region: CASSYRTNYGYTF. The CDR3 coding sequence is TGTGCCAGCAGTTACAGGACTAACTATGGCTACACCTTC.

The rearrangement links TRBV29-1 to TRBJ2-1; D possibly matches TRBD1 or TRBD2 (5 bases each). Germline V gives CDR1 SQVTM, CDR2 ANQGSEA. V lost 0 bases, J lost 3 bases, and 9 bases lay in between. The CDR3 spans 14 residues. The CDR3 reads CSVEDRDGYNEQFF. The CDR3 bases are TGCAGCGTTGAAGACCGGGACGGCTACAATGAGCAGTTCTTC.

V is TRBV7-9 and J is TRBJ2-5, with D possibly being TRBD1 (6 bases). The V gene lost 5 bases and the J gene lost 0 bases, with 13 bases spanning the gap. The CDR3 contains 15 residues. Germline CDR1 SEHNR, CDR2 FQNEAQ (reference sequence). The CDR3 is CASSPQGNYQETQYF. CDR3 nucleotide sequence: TGTGCCAGCAGCCCACAGGGAAATTACCAAGAGACCCAGTACTTC.

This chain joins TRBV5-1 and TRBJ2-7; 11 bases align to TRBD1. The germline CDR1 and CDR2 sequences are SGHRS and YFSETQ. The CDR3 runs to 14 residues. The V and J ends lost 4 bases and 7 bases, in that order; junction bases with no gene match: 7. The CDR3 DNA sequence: TGCGCCAGCAGCCCTGGACAGGGGGCGAAAGAGCAGTACTTC. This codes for CASSPGQGAKEQYF.

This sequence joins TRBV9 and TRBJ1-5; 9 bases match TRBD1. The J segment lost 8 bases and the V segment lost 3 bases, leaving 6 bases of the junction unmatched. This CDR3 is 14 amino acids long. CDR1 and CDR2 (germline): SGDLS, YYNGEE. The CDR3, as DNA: TGTGCCAGCAGCGCCCAAGGACAGGGGAAGCCCCAGCATTTT. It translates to CASSAQGQGKPQHF.

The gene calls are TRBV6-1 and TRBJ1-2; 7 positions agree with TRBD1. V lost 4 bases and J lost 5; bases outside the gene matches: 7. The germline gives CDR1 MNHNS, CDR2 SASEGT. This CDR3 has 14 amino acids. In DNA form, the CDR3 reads TGTGCCAGCAGTGTAGGGGGCAATTGGTATGGCTACACCTTC. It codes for CASSVGGNWYGYTF.

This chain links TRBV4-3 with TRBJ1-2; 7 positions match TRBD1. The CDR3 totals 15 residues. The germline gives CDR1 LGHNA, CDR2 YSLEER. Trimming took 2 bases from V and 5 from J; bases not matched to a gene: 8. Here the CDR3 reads CASSQLLQGEYGYTF. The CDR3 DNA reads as TGCGCCAGCAGCCAACTTCTCCAGGGGGAGTATGGCTACACCTTC.

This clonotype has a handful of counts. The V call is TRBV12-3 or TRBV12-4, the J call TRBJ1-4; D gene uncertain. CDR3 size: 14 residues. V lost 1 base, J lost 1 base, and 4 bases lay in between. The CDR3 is CASSLVRTNEKLFF. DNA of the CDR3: TGTGCCAGCAGTTTAGTCAGAACTAATGAAAAACTGTTTTTT.

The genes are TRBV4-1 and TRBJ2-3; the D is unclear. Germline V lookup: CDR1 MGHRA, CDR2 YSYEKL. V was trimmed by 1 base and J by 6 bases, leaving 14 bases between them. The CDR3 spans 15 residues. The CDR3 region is CASSQGHYPGDTQYF. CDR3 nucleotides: TGCGCCAGCAGCCAAGGGCACTACCCTGGGGATACGCAGTATTTT.

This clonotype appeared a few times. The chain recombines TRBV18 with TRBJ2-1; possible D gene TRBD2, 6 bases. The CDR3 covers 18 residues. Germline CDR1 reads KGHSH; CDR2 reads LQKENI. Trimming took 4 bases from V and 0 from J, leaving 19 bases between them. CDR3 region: CASSLSSSRGSSYNEQFF. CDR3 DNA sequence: TGTGCCAGCTCACTAAGTTCAAGCCGGGGGAGCTCCTACAATGAGCAGTTCTTC.

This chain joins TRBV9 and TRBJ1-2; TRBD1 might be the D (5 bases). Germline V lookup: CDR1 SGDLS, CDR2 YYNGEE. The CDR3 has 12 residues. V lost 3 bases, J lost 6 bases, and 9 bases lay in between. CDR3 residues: CASSGSGNGYTF. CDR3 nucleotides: TGTGCCAGCAGCGGTTCAGGGAATGGCTACACCTTC.

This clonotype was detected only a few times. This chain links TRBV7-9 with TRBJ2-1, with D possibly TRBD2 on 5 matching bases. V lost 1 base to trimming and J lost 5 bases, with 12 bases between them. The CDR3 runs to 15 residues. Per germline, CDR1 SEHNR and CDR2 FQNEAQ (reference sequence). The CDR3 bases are TGTGCCAGCAGCTTAGTAGGGCTAGCTCACAATGAGCAGTTCTTC. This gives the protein CASSLVGLAHNEQFF.

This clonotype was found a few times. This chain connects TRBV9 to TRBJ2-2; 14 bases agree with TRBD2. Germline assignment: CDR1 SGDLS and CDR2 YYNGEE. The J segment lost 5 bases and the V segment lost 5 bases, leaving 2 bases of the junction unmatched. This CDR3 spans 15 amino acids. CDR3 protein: CASSRTSGGTGELFF. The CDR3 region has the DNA TGTGCCAGCAGTCGGACTAGCGGGGGGACCGGGGAGCTGTTTTTT.

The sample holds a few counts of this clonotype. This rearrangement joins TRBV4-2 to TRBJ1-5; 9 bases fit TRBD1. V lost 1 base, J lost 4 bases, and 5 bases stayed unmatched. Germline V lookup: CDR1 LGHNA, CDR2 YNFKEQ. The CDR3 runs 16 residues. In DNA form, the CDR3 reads TGTGCCAGCAGCCAAGGGGGGACAGGGAGTAATCAGCCCCAGCATTTT. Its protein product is CASSQGGTGSNQPQHF.

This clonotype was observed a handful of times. CDR3 DNA: TGTGCCAGCACACCTCTAGAGGGACAGGGTCGTGAAAAACTGTTTTTT. This encodes CASTPLEGQGREKLFF. The chain employs TRBV12-3 or TRBV12-4 and TRBJ1-4, with 9 bases that match TRBD1. Trimming cost V 7 bases and J 7 bases; bases outside gene matches: 13. The CDR3 has 16 residues.

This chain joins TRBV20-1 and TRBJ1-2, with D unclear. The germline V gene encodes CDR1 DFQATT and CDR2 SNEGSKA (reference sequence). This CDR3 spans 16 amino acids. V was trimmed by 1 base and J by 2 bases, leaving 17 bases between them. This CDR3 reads CSARGWWPRQNYGYTF. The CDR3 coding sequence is TGCAGTGCTAGAGGTTGGTGGCCTCGTCAGAACTATGGCTACACCTTC.

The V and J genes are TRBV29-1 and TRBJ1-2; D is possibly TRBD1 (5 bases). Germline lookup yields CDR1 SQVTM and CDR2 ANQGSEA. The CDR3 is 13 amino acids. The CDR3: CSFFLGGGYGYTF. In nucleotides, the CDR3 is TGCAGTTTTTTCTTGGGGGGGGGATATGGCTACACCTTC.

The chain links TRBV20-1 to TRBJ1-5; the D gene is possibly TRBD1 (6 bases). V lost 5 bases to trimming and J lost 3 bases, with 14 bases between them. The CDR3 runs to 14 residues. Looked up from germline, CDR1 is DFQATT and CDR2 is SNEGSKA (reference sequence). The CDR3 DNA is TGCAGTGCTCGGACCGGGACAATCAATCAGCCCCAGCATTTT. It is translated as CSARTGTINQPQHF.

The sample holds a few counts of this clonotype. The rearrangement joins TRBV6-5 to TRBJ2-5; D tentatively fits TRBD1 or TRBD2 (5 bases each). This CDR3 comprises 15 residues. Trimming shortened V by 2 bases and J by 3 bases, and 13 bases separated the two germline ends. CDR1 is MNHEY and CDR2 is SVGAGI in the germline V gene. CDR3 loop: CASSYEGSSEETQYF. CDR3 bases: TGTGCCAGCAGTTACGAGGGGTCCTCTGAAGAGACCCAGTACTTC.

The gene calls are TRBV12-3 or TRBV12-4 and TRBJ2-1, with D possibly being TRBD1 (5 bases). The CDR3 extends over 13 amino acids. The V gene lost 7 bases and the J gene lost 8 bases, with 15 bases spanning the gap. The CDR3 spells CASTSGRAYEQFF. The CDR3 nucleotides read TGTGCCAGCACCTCAGGGCGCGCGTATGAGCAGTTCTTC.

In DNA form, the CDR3 reads TGTGCCAGCAGCTCCACCCGGACTAGCGGGACAGATACGCAGTATTTT. This gives the protein CASSSTRTSGTDTQYF. The chain recombines TRBV7-8 with TRBJ2-3, with 11 bases matching TRBD2. CDR1 is SGHVS and CDR2 is FQNEAQ in the germline V gene. With 4 bases clipped from V and 3 bases from J, the junction kept 6 bases outside the gene matches. There are 16 residues in the CDR3. The complete variable domain, with remaining parts taken from reference TRBV7-8 and TRBJ2-3, reads GAGVSQSPRYKVAKRGQDVALRCDPISGHVSLFWYQQALGQGPEFLTYFQNEAQLDKSGLPSDRFFAERPEGSVSTLKIQRTQQEDSAVYLCASSSTRTSGTDTQYFGPGTRLTVL.

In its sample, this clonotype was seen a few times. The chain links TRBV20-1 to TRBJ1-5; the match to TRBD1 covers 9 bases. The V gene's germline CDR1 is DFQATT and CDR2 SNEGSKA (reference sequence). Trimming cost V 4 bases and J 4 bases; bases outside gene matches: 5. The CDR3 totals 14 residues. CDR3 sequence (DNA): TGCAGTGCTAAACGCGGGACAGGGAATCAGCCCCAGCATTTT. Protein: CSAKRGTGNQPQHF.

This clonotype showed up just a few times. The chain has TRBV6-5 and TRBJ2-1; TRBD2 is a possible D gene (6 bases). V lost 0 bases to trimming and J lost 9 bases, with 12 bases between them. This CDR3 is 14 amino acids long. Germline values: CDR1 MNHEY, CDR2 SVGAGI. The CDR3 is CASSYSGGVAEQFF. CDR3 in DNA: TGTGCCAGCAGTTACTCTGGCGGGGTTGCTGAGCAGTTCTTC.

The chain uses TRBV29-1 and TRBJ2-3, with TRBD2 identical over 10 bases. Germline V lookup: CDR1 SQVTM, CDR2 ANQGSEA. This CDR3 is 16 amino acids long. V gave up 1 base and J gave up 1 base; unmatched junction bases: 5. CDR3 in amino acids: CSVEGLGLARTDTQYF. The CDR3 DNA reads TGCAGCGTTGAAGGCCTGGGACTAGCGCGCACAGATACGCAGTATTTT.

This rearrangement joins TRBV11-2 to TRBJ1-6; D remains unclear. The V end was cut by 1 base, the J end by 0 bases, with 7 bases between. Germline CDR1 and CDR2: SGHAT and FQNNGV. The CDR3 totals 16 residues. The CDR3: CASSLGVLSYNSPLHF. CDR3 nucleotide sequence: TGTGCCAGCAGCTTAGGGGTCCTCTCCTATAATTCACCCCTCCACTTT.